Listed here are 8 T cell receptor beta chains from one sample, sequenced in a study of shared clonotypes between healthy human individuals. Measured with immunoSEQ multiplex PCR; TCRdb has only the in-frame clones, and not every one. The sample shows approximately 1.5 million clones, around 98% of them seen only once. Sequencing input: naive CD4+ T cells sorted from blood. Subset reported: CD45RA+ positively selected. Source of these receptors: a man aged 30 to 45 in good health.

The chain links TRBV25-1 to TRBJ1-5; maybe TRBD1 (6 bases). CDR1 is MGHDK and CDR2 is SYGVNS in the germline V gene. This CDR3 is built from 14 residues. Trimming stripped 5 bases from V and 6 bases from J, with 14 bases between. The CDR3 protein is CASSPTGSGQPQHF. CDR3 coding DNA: TGTGCCAGCAGTCCAACAGGGTCGGGTCAGCCCCAGCATTTT. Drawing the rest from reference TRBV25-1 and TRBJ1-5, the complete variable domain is EADIYQTPRYLVIGTGKKITLECSQTMGHDKMYWYQQDPGMELHLIHYSYGVNSTEKGDLSSESTVSRIRTEHFPLTLESARPSHTSQYLCASSPTGSGQPQHFGDGTRLSIL.

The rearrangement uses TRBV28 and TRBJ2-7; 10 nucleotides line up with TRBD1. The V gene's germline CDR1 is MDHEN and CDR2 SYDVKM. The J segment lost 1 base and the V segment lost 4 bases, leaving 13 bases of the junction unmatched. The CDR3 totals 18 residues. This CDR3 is CASSSPPGQGKSSYEQYF. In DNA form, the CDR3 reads TGTGCCAGCAGTTCCCCGCCGGGACAGGGGAAATCTTCCTACGAGCAGTACTTC.

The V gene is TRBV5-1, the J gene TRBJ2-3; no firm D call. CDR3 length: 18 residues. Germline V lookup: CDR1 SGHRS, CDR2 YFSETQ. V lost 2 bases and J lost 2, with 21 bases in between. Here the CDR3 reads CASSFRSPSAAYTDTQYF. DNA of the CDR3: TGCGCCAGCAGCTTCCGCAGCCCCTCGGCAGCTTACACAGATACGCAGTATTTT.

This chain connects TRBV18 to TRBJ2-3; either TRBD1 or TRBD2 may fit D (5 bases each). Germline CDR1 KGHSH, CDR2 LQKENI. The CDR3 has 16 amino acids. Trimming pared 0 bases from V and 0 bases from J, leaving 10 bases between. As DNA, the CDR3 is TGTGCCAGCTCACCACCGATGGGACCGAGCACAGATACGCAGTATTTT. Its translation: CASSPPMGPSTDTQYF.

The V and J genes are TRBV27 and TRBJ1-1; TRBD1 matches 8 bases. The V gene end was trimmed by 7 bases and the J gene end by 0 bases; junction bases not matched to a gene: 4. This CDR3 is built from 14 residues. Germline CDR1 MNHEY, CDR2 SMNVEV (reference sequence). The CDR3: CASKYRGMNTEAFF. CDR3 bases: TGTGCCAGCAAATACAGGGGGATGAACACTGAAGCTTTCTTT.

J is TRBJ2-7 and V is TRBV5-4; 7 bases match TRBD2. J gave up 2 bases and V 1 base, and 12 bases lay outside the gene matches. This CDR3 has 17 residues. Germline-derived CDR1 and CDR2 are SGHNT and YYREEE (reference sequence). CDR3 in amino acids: CASSLPPSSGPTYEQYF. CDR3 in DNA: TGTGCCAGCAGCTTGCCACCCTCTAGCGGACCTACCTACGAGCAGTACTTC.

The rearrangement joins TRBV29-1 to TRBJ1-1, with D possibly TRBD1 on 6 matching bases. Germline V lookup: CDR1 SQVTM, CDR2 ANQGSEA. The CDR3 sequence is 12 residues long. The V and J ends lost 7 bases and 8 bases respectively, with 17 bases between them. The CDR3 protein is CSAHPGGGEAFF. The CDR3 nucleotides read TGCAGCGCCCACCCGGGGGGGGGCGAAGCTTTCTTT.

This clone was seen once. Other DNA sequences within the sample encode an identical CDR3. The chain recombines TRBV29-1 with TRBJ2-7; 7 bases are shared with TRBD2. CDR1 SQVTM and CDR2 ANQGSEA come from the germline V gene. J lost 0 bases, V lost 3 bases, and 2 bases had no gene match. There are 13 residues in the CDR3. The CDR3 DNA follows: TGCAGCGTTGATGGGGGGGGCTCCTACGAGCAGTACTTC. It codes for CSVDGGGSYEQYF.